Sequencing of this T cell receptor (beta chain) was carried out in a study of blood T cell repertoires in COVID-19. This CDR3 is 16 amino acids long. Germline V gene lookup returns CDR1 LNHDA and CDR2 SQIVND (reference sequence). Losses at the gene ends were 7 bases for V and 1 base for J; bases not matched to a gene: 10. Source study methods: Estimation of nucleated cell counts was performed using reference gene primer amplification. Here immunoSEQ multiplex PCR was the method, and the copy in TCRdb shows in-frame clones only, minus some. V, J and clone size are those of that table, while D and trimming were read from the DNA. The sample has about 140,000 clones, about 80% seen once.

The V and J genes are TRBV19 and TRBJ1-5, with TRBD1 matching over 7 bases. Sequencing input: peripheral blood. This clonotype was sampled from a man in his sixties with acute or convalescent COVID-19. CDR3 residues: CASTLQGFRSNQPQHF. CDR3 bases: TGTGCCAGTACCTTACAGGGGTTTAGAAGCAATCAGCCCCAGCATTTT.